This TCR beta chain emerged from a study of T cell repertoires in cytomegalovirus infection. Study at large: The authors relied on CMV epitopes, both recently identified HLA-C-restricted and well-studied HLA-B-restricted. Based on public TCR beta signatures, there were indications of CMV infection and of a matching HLA type.

The germline V gene has CDR1 MGHRA and CDR2 YSYEKL. This CDR3 has 13 residues. Deletions cut 0 bases from V and 5 bases from J, with 8 bases between. A note on this clonotype: Its specificity is not known.

TCRdb re-called the reads through MiXCR, storing one row per CDR3 protein. The sample shows around 750,000 distinct CDR3 sequences, about 33% of them seen only once. Broader study findings: The response measured ex vivo was dominated by TCR beta clonotypes (HLA-C-restricted and CMV-specific).

The input for sequencing was cultured CD8+ T cells from PBMCs, taken from culture after CMV antigen stimulation. V usage is TRBV4-1 and J usage is TRBJ2-7; possible D gene TRBD2, 6 bases. The receptor's source is a human donor in good health (CMV status not recorded). Some clones in this sample may be carry-over from other donors' samples. The CDR3: CASSQDPGDEQYF. Written as DNA, the CDR3 is TGCGCCAGCAGCCAAGATCCGGGGGACGAGCAGTACTTC.